This T cell receptor beta chain was captured in a study of blood T cell repertoires in COVID-19. There are 14 residues in the CDR3. Germline assignment: CDR1 SQVTM and CDR2 ANQGSEA. V was cut by 0 bases and J by 3 bases, with 11 bases left in between. Per the authors' pipeline: Amplifying reference gene primers gave estimates of nucleated cell counts. The data were produced by immunoSEQ multiplex PCR, yet TCRdb's version contains in-frame clones alone and is incomplete. D and trimming come from the DNA, and the V and J calls and clone size come from that table. The table records just over 650,000 clones, approximately 90% of them present only once. This clone was observed a handful of times.

The clonotype originates from a woman younger than 30 with acute or convalescent COVID-19. Material for sequencing was peripheral blood. This chain uses TRBV29-1 with TRBJ1-2; no reliable D call. The CDR3 region is CSVEDPGLDYGYTF. DNA of the CDR3: TGCAGCGTTGAAGATCCCGGGTTGGACTATGGCTACACCTTC.